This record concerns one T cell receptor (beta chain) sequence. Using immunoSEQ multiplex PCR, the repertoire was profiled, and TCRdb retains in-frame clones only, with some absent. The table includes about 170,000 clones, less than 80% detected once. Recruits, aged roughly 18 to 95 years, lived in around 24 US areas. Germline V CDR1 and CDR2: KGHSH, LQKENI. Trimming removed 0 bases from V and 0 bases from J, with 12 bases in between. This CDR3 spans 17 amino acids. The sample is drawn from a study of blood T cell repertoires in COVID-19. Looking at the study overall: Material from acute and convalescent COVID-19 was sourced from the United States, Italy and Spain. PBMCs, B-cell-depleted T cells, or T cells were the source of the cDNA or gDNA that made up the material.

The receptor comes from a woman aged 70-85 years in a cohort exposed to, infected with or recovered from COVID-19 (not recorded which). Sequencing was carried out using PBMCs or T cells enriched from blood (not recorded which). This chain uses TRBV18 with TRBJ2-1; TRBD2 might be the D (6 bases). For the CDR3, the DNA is TGTGCCAGCTCACCACCGCGGGCCGGGAGCTCCTACAATGAGCAGTTCTTC. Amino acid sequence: CASSPPRAGSSYNEQFF.